The 30 T cell receptor beta chains presented below share a single source sample, sequenced in a study of T cell clones after liver transplantation (dated by TCRdb to the late 2010s). The meaning of the sample's time point label: pre-transplant. Library prep was done by the immunoSEQ multiplex PCR assay. TCRdb re-hosts the immuneACCESS table, in-frame sequences only. Its copies lack some clones; in the studies checked, an unresolved V gene accounts for under half of them, and the cause for the rest is not known. This sample lists 40,000 to 65,000 clones; around 85% were detected once. The top ten constitute 7.5% to 10% of the sample. This specimen was CD4+ T cells from blood, taken before liver transplant. The origin of the receptors is a human donor who received a liver transplant.

The J gene is TRBJ1-1, the V gene TRBV7-2; TRBD1 aligns across 9 bases. The CDR3 consists of 16 residues. CDR1 is SGHTA and CDR2 is FQGNSA in the germline V gene. The junction had 7 bases not matched to a gene; V was cut back by 5 bases and J by 0 bases. CDR3 protein: CASSRGQGYMNTEAFF. The CDR3 DNA sequence: TGTGCCAGCAGCCGTGGACAGGGGTACATGAACACTGAAGCTTTCTTT.

The genes are TRBV7-2 and TRBJ2-3, with D possibly being TRBD2 (5 bases). This CDR3 spans 18 amino acids. Germline values: CDR1 SGHTA, CDR2 FQGNSA. The V and J ends lost 4 bases and 0 bases respectively, with 20 bases between them. CDR3 region: CASSSPHPAVTSTDTQYF. The CDR3 DNA sequence: TGTGCCAGCAGCTCACCCCATCCAGCGGTTACTAGCACAGATACGCAGTATTTT.

The CDR3 region has the DNA TGTGCCAGCAAAGGACAGATTAATCAGTTCTTC. It encodes CASKGQINQFF. The genes are TRBV11-2 and TRBJ2-1; TRBD1 might be the D (6 bases). This CDR3 is built from 11 residues. Between the trimmed V and J ends, which lost 7 bases and 13 bases, there was a span of 14 bases. Germline CDR1 reads SGHAT; CDR2 reads FQNNGV. Combining the CDR3 with reference TRBV11-2 and TRBJ2-1 gives the whole variable domain EAGVAQSPRYKIIEKRQSVAFWCNPISGHATLYWYQQILGQGPKLLIQFQNNGVVDDSQLPKDRFSAERLKGVDSTLKIQPAKLEDSAVYLCASKGQINQFFGPGTRLTVL.

The genes are TRBV5-5 and TRBJ2-7; 8 bases are shared with TRBD1. CDR3 length: 15 amino acids. The V segment lost 0 bases and the J segment 3 bases; nucleotides outside the gene matches: 5. The germline gives CDR1 SGHKS, CDR2 YYEKEE (reference sequence). The CDR3 sequence is CASSLGQGLFYEQYF. The CDR3 DNA sequence: TGTGCCAGCAGCTTGGGACAGGGGTTGTTCTACGAGCAGTACTTC.

The chain has TRBV20-1 and TRBJ2-1; weak D call: TRBD1 (6 bases). The V end was cut by 4 bases, the J end by 5 bases, with 6 bases between. The germline V gene encodes CDR1 DFQATT and CDR2 SNEGSKA (reference sequence). CDR3 length: 11 amino acids. As DNA, the CDR3 is TGCAGTGCTACAGGGGACAATGAGCAGTTCTTC. This sequence encodes CSATGDNEQFF.

The chain couples TRBV19 to TRBJ1-3, with no clear D. The ends were cut back, 4 bases at V and 3 bases at J, with 10 bases in the middle. The CDR3 is 14 residues long. In germline, CDR1 is LNHDA, CDR2 SQIVND (reference sequence). The CDR3 DNA reads TGTGCCAGTAGTAGCCGGACTGTTGGAAACACCATATATTTT. Its protein product is CASSSRTVGNTIYF.

The chain links TRBV7-3 to TRBJ2-5; possible D gene TRBD1, 5 bases. The germline gives CDR1 SGHTA, CDR2 FQGTGA. The CDR3 sequence is 13 residues long. V lost 0 bases, J lost 3 bases, and 5 bases lay in between. CDR3 sequence: CASSLTREETQYF. CDR3 nucleotide sequence: TGTGCCAGCAGCTTAACCAGGGAAGAGACCCAGTACTTC. Based on the CDR3 plus reference TRBV7-3 and TRBJ2-5, the full variable domain is GAGVSQTPSNKVTEKGKYVELRCDPISGHTALYWYRQSLGQGPEFLIYFQGTGAADDSGLPNDRFFAVRPEGSVSTLKIQRTERGDSAVYLCASSLTREETQYFGPGTRLLVL.

V usage is TRBV28 and J usage is TRBJ2-7, with D possibly being TRBD1 (6 bases). Germline V gene data show CDR1 as MDHEN and CDR2 as SYDVKM. The CDR3 is made up of 12 amino acids. Trimming cost V 7 bases and J 5 bases, with 12 bases left between them. CDR3 sequence reads: CASNDRNHEQYF. CDR3 bases: TGTGCCAGCAATGACAGGAATCACGAGCAGTACTTC.

This clone turned up a few times. The rearrangement uses TRBV13 and TRBJ2-1, with 7 bases that match TRBD2. Germline assignment: CDR1 PRHDT and CDR2 FYEKMQ (reference sequence). The trim removed 2 bases at V and 5 bases at J, leaving 6 bases unmatched. The CDR3 has 15 residues. The CDR3 spells CASSLISGENNEQFF. In DNA form, the CDR3 reads TGTGCCAGCAGCTTAATCAGCGGGGAGAACAATGAGCAGTTCTTC.

The rearrangement joins TRBV12-5 to TRBJ1-4; 8 bases agree with TRBD1. The CDR3 spans 19 residues. V dropped 0 bases and J dropped 0; count of bases not matched to a gene: 9. Germline loops: CDR1 LGHNT, CDR2 FRNRAP. The CDR3 DNA reads as TGTGCTAGTGGTTTGGTACGGTCAGGGGGCACAACAACTAATGAAAAACTGTTTTTT. It encodes CASGLVRSGGTTTNEKLFF.

The genes are TRBV28 and TRBJ1-2; no reliable D call. The CDR3 loop spans 14 amino acids. Germline V gives CDR1 MDHEN, CDR2 SYDVKM. Deletions cut 2 bases from V and 5 bases from J, with 12 bases between. CDR3 amino acids: CASSLGGGLYGYTF. The CDR3 DNA reads TGTGCCAGCAGTTTAGGTGGCGGTCTATATGGCTACACCTTC.

This chain uses TRBV5-1 with TRBJ1-2, with D unclear. CDR3 length: 16 residues. Per the germline V gene, CDR1 is SGHRS and CDR2 is YFSETQ. V was trimmed by 0 bases and J by 4 bases, leaving 16 bases between them. The CDR3 loop is CASSLAGWSLTYGYTF. The CDR3 region has the DNA TGCGCCAGCAGCTTGGCGGGTTGGTCGCTCACCTATGGCTACACCTTC.

The V call is TRBV30, the J call TRBJ2-3; 9 bases match TRBD2. There are 17 residues in the CDR3. Trimming took 2 bases from V and 0 from J; bases not matched to a gene: 9. Germline V gene sequence: CDR1 GTSNPN, CDR2 SVGIG (reference sequence). The CDR3 DNA sequence: TGTGCCTGGAGTTTCACGACTAGCGGAATAAGCACAGATACGCAGTATTTT. Protein: CAWSFTTSGISTDTQYF. Combining the CDR3 with reference TRBV30 and TRBJ2-3 gives the whole variable domain SQTIHQWPATLVQPVGSPLSLECTVEGTSNPNLYWYRQAAGRGLQLLFYSVGIGQISSEVPQNLSASRPQDRQFILSSKKLLLSDSGFYLCAWSFTTSGISTDTQYFGPGTRLTVL.

This clone was recorded a few times. The V call is TRBV4-1, the J call TRBJ1-2; D is ambiguous. V was trimmed by 1 base and J by 2 bases, leaving 8 bases between them. The germline V gene has CDR1 MGHRA and CDR2 YSYEKL. The CDR3 is 14 residues long. The DNA for the CDR3 is TGCGCCAGCAGCCAAGGAACTGGGAACTATGGCTACACCTTC. Amino acids: CASSQGTGNYGYTF.

The V and J genes are TRBV7-9 and TRBJ2-1; D unclear. The CDR3 is 19 residues long. CDR1 SEHNR and CDR2 FQNEAQ come from the germline V gene (reference sequence). With 0 bases removed from V and 6 bases from J, the gap between germline ends came to 24 bases. The CDR3 is CASSLAGSRAFQSSNEQFF. Written as DNA, the CDR3 is TGTGCCAGCAGCTTAGCCGGCAGTAGGGCCTTCCAGAGCAGCAATGAGCAGTTCTTC.

This clone came up once. The genes are TRBV27 and TRBJ2-7; 14 bases map to TRBD2. CDR1 is MNHEY and CDR2 is SMNVEV in the germline V gene (reference sequence). V lost 5 bases and J lost 1; bases outside the gene matches: 13. The CDR3 sequence is 19 residues long. CDR3 coding DNA: TGTGCCAGCAGTCGGACTAGCGGGGGGCCTCCAGTCGTATCCTACGAGCAGTACTTC. Translating it yields CASSRTSGGPPVVSYEQYF.

This chain joins TRBV7-8 and TRBJ2-1; D unresolved. Trimming cost V 5 bases and J 7 bases, with 3 bases left between them. Germline V gene lookup returns CDR1 SGHVS and CDR2 FQNEAQ. The CDR3 totals 10 residues. CDR3 DNA sequence: TGTGCCAGCAGCATAAATGAGCAGTTCTTC. Its translation is CASSINEQFF.

The J gene is TRBJ1-2, the V gene TRBV7-6; 8 bases agree with TRBD1. Germline CDR1 reads SGHVS; CDR2 reads FNYEAQ. V was pared by 5 bases and J by 0 bases, with 8 bases of the junction left unmatched. The CDR3 contains 16 residues. The DNA for the CDR3 is TGTGCCAGCAGCCCGTGGGGACAGGCAGCTAACTATGGCTACACCTTC. It specifies CASSPWGQAANYGYTF.

This sequence joins TRBV19 and TRBJ1-1; weak D call: TRBD1 (5 bases). The CDR3 has 13 residues. Per germline, CDR1 LNHDA and CDR2 SQIVND (reference sequence). The V end lost 2 bases, the J end lost 6 bases, and 10 bases lay between the germline ends. CDR3 region: CASSIQGWAEAFF. In DNA, the CDR3 is TGTGCCAGTAGTATACAGGGTTGGGCTGAAGCTTTCTTT.

The rearrangement uses TRBV5-1 and TRBJ1-5; D is undetermined. Trimming removed 5 bases at V and 1 base at J, with 13 bases between. This CDR3 region has 15 residues. The germline CDR1 and CDR2 sequences are SGHRS and YFSETQ. The CDR3: CASSVEGGSNQPQHF. The DNA of the CDR3 is TGCGCCAGCAGTGTTGAGGGAGGAAGCAATCAGCCCCAGCATTTT.

This clone was counted only a few times. This rearrangement joins TRBV28 to TRBJ2-3, with unresolved D. V lost 4 bases, J lost 3 bases, and 8 bases lay in between. In germline, CDR1 is MDHEN, CDR2 SYDVKM. This CDR3 spans 13 amino acids. The CDR3 protein is CASSWLATDTQYF. CDR3 bases: TGTGCCAGCAGTTGGTTGGCGACAGATACGCAGTATTTT.

J is TRBJ2-1 and V is TRBV6-1; 12 bases line up with TRBD1. After removal of 8 bases from V and 4 bases from J, the junction contained 6 bases not matched to a gene. The CDR3 loop spans 15 amino acids. Per the germline V gene, CDR1 is MNHNS and CDR2 is SASEGT. The DNA of the CDR3 is TGTGCCAGCGACCGGGACAGGGGGCAATACAATGAGCAGTTCTTC. This translates into CASDRDRGQYNEQFF.

The chain has TRBV4-1 and TRBJ2-1; D might be TRBD1 or TRBD2, each matching 5 bases. V dropped 3 bases and J dropped 2 bases, with 11 bases sitting between them. Germline CDR1 MGHRA, CDR2 YSYEKL. This CDR3 is built from 15 residues. The CDR3 DNA reads TGCGCCAGCAGCCAGGGGGAATTGACCTACAATGAGCAGTTCTTC. Encoded protein: CASSQGELTYNEQFF.

The genes are TRBV11-1 and TRBJ1-1; 7 nucleotides align to TRBD1. CDR1 is SGHAT, CDR2 FQDESV, per germline (reference sequence). V shed 4 bases, J shed 1 base, and the junction held 3 bases outside the gene matches. The CDR3 extends over 14 amino acids. The CDR3 loop reads CASSWGQKNTEAFF. The CDR3 DNA is TGTGCCAGCAGCTGGGGACAGAAGAACACTGAAGCTTTCTTT.

This chain uses TRBV7-8 with TRBJ2-2; a weak D match, TRBD2 (5 bases). The CDR3 runs 16 residues. The V end was cut by 5 bases, the J end by 2 bases, with 15 bases between. Germline V gene data show CDR1 as SGHVS and CDR2 as FQNEAQ. DNA for the CDR3: TGTGCCAGCAGCCGGGGTCTTACAGTTAACACCGGGGAGCTGTTTTTT. This sequence encodes CASSRGLTVNTGELFF.

The chain recombines TRBV5-1 with TRBJ2-5; D is possibly TRBD2 (6 bases). Germline CDR1 reads SGHRS; CDR2 reads YFSETQ. The CDR3 is 15 residues long. V lost 0 bases, J lost 0 bases, and 9 bases lay in between. CDR3 in DNA: TGCGCCAGCAGCTTGGATGGGGGGTACCAAGAGACCCAGTACTTC. It is translated as CASSLDGGYQETQYF.

This sequence joins TRBV28 and TRBJ2-1; D gene ambiguous. Per the germline V gene, CDR1 is MDHEN and CDR2 is SYDVKM. This CDR3 region has 11 residues. V dropped 6 bases and J dropped 3 bases, with 3 bases sitting between them. The CDR3 reads CASRGYNEQFF. In DNA, the CDR3 is TGTGCCAGCAGAGGCTACAATGAGCAGTTCTTC. Full variable domain (missing parts from reference TRBV28 and TRBJ2-1): DVKVTQSSRYLVKRTGEKVFLECVQDMDHENMFWYRQDPGLGLRLIYFSYDVKMKEKGDIPEGYSVSREKKERFSLILESASTNQTSMYLCASRGYNEQFFGPGTRLTVL.

This rearrangement joins TRBV14 to TRBJ1-2; 7 bases line up with TRBD1. This CDR3 has 14 residues. Trimming removed 2 bases from V and 5 bases from J; junction bases left unmatched: 5. In germline, CDR1 is SGHDN, CDR2 FVKESK. The CDR3 loop reads CASSQLAQGYGYTF. CDR3 bases: TGTGCCAGCAGCCAACTAGCACAGGGGTATGGCTACACCTTC.

The rearrangement links TRBV11-2 to TRBJ2-5; possible D gene TRBD2, 6 bases. The CDR3 covers 17 residues. V was trimmed by 1 base and J by 4 bases, leaving 19 bases between them. The germline CDR1 and CDR2 sequences are SGHAT and FQNNGV. CDR3 nucleotide sequence: TGTGCCAGCAGCTTAGGTCCCGGCGGGATATTCGGAGAGACCCAGTACTTC. As protein: CASSLGPGGIFGETQYF.

The rearrangement uses TRBV7-6 and TRBJ1-2; 7 nucleotides align to TRBD1. CDR3 size: 13 residues. The J segment lost 3 bases and the V segment lost 6 bases, leaving 4 bases of the junction unmatched. Germline V gene sequence: CDR1 SGHVS, CDR2 FNYEAQ. Here the CDR3 DNA reads TGTGCCAGCAGTTCCACAGGGGACTATGGCTACACCTTC. Protein sequence: CASSSTGDYGYTF.